Each of the 10 T cell receptor beta chains below was sequenced from the same sample in a study of neurological immune-mediated disorders. Time point reported: longitudinal time-point 1 (baseline). Each CDR3 protein gets one entry after TCRdb re-called the 5' RACE reads with MiXCR. The table shows about 53,000 distinct CDR3 sequences, with over 8% occurring only once. Sequencing used PBMCs. The receptors originated from a middle-aged woman in good health.

This clonotype was counted many times. This rearrangement joins TRBV9 to TRBJ2-5; D ambiguous. Trimming shortened V by 2 bases and J by 4 bases, and 9 bases separated the two germline ends. CDR1 SGDLS and CDR2 YYNGEE come from the germline V gene. The CDR3 contains 13 residues. The CDR3 region has the DNA TGTGCCAGCAGCGTTGGTGGACGAGAGACCCAGTACTTC. It is translated as CASSVGGRETQYF.

This clonotype has ten or more counts. The chain joins TRBV6-1 to TRBJ1-4; D is undetermined. The ends were cut back, 5 bases at V and 4 bases at J, with 5 bases in the middle. CDR1 MNHNS and CDR2 SASEGT come from the germline V gene. The CDR3 contains 12 residues. The CDR3 DNA reads TGTGCCAGCAGTAGGAGTAATGAAAAACTGTTTTTT. Residues: CASSRSNEKLFF.

This clonotype was seen at least ten times. V usage is TRBV12-3 or TRBV12-4 and J usage is TRBJ1-5; 7 positions agree with TRBD1. The CDR3 is 15 amino acids. V was pared by 6 bases and J by 6 bases, with 11 bases of the junction left unmatched. The CDR3 loop is CASSNDREVAQPQHF. The CDR3 DNA reads TGTGCCAGCAGCAATGACAGGGAGGTGGCTCAGCCCCAGCATTTT.

There are many counts of this clonotype. This chain connects TRBV27 to TRBJ2-1; unclear D gene. Germline-derived CDR1 and CDR2 are MNHEY and SMNVEV (reference sequence). The CDR3 contains 11 residues. Trimming pared 5 bases from V and 10 bases from J, leaving 9 bases between. CDR3 in DNA: TGTGCCAGCAGTCTGGGTTTGGAGCAGTTCTTC. The encoded protein is CASSLGLEQFF.

This clonotype has at least ten counts. V usage is TRBV12-3 or TRBV12-4 and J usage is TRBJ1-1, with TRBD1 matching 9 bases. V lost 6 bases, J lost 0 bases, and 11 bases stayed unmatched. This CDR3 spans 17 amino acids. CDR3 in amino acids: CASSRTGQGDMNTEAFF. The CDR3 region has the DNA TGTGCCAGCAGCCGAACGGGACAGGGCGACATGAACACTGAAGCTTTCTTT.

The table lists this clonotype with many counts. The rearrangement links TRBV5-6 to TRBJ1-2; D gene ambiguous. Looked up from germline, CDR1 is SGHDT and CDR2 is YYEEEE. The CDR3 contains 12 residues. Trimming left V 3 bases short and J 7 bases short, with 10 bases between. CDR3 sequence reads: CASSSRVVGYTF. The CDR3 bases are TGTGCCAGCAGCTCGAGGGTTGTTGGCTACACCTTC.

This clonotype was seen repeatedly, ten times or more. V usage is TRBV29-1 and J usage is TRBJ1-1; 8 nucleotides line up with TRBD1. This CDR3 region has 12 residues. V dropped 5 bases and J dropped 7; count of bases not matched to a gene: 6. CDR1 is SQVTM and CDR2 is ANQGSEA in the germline V gene. CDR3 sequence (DNA): TGCAGCGTTACTCGGGACAGGATTGAAGCTTTCTTT. Residues: CSVTRDRIEAFF.

About this clonotype itself: This may come from a read error, since a much larger clone is one base off. V and J are TRBV7-2 and TRBJ1-2; perhaps TRBD1 as D (5 bases). Germline-derived CDR1 and CDR2 are SGHTA and FQGNSA. The CDR3 is 18 residues long. The CDR3 loop is CASSPYTGEGPGWDGHTF. The CDR3 DNA reads as TGTGCCAGCAGCCCCTATACGGGTGAAGGGCCAGGGTGGGATGGCCACACCTTC.

This clonotype was seen many times. The chain carries TRBV7-9 and TRBJ1-2; D is uncertain. Trimming shortened V by 7 bases and J by 4 bases, and 10 bases separated the two germline ends. The CDR3 spans 12 residues. Germline assignment: CDR1 SEHNR and CDR2 FQNEAQ (reference sequence). CDR3 loop: CASTLDGYGYTF. The DNA of the CDR3 is TGTGCCAGCACCCTTGATGGCTATGGCTACACCTTC.

This clonotype was counted ten times or more. In nucleotides, the CDR3 is TGTGCCAGCAGTTTTAATGCGGAGACCCAGTACTTC. It yields the protein CASSFNAETQYF. The chain has TRBV27 and TRBJ2-5; no clear D. Trimming removed 3 bases at V and 5 bases at J, with 7 bases between. The CDR3 consists of 12 residues. Germline CDR1 and CDR2: MNHEY and SMNVEV (reference sequence).